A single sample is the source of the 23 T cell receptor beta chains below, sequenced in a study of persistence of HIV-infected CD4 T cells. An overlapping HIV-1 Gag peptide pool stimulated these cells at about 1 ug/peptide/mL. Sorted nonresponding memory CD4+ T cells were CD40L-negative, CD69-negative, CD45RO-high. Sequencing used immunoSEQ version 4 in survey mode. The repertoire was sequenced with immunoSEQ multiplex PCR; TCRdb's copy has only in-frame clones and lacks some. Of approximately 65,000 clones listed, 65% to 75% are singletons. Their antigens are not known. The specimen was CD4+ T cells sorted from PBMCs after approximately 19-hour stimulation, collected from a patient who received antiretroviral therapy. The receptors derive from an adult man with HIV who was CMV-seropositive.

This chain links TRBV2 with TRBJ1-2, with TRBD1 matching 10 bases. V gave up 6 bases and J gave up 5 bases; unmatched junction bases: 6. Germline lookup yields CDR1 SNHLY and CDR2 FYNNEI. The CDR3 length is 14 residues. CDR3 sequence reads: CASSIWTGGYGYTF. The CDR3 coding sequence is TGTGCCAGCAGCATTTGGACAGGGGGATATGGCTACACCTTC.

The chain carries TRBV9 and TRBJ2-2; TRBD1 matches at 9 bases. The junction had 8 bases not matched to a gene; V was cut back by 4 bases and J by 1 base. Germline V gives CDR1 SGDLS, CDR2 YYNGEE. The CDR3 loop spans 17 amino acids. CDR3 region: CASSFQPGQGNTGELFF. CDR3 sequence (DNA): TGTGCCAGCAGCTTTCAACCGGGACAGGGGAACACCGGGGAGCTGTTTTTT.

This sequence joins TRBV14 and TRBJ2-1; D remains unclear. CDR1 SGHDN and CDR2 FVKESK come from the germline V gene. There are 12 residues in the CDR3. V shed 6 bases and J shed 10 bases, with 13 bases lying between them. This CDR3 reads CASRSVSVEQFF. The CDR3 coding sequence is TGTGCCAGCAGGTCAGTCAGCGTGGAGCAGTTCTTC.

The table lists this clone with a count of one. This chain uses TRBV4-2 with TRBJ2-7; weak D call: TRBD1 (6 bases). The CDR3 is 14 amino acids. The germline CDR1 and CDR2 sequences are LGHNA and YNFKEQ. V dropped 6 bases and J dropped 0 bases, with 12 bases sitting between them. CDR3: CASRGGPSSYEQYF. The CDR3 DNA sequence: TGTGCCAGCAGAGGGGGACCGAGCTCCTACGAGCAGTACTTC.

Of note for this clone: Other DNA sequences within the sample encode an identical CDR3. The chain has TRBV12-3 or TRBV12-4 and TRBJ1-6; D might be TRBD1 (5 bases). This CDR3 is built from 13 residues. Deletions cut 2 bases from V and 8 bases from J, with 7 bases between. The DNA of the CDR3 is TGTGCCAGCAGTTTACAGGGATATTCACCCCTCCACTTT. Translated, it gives CASSLQGYSPLHF.

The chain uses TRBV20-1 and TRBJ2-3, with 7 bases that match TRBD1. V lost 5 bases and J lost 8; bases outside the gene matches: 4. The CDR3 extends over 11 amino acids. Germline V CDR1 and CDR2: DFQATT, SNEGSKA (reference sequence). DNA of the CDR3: TGCAGTGCTCACAGGGGCGGTACGCAGTATTTT. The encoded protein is CSAHRGGTQYF.

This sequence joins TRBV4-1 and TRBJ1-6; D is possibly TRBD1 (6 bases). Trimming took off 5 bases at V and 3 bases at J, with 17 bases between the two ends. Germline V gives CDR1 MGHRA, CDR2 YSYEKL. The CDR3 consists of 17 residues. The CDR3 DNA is TGCGCCAGCAGCGCAACGGACAGCAACTACTATAATTCACCCCTCCACTTT. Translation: CASSATDSNYYNSPLHF.

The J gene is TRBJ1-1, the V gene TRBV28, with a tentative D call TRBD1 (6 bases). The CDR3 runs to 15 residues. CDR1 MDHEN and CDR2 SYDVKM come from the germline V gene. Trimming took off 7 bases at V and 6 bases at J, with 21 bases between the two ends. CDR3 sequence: CASTPGAAGVAEAFF. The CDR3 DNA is TGTGCCAGCACCCCGGGGGCGGCGGGGGTTGCTGAAGCTTTCTTT. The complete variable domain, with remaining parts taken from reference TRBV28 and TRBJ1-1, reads DVKVTQSSRYLVKRTGEKVFLECVQDMDHENMFWYRQDPGLGLRLIYFSYDVKMKEKGDIPEGYSVSREKKERFSLILESASTNQTSMYLCASTPGAAGVAEAFFGQGTRLTVV.

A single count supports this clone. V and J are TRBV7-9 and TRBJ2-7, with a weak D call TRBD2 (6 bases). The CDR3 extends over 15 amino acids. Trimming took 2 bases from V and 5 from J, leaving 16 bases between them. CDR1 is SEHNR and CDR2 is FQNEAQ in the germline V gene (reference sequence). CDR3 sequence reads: CASSLQAGLTDEQYF. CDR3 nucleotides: TGTGCCAGCAGCTTACAAGCGGGCCTGACGGACGAGCAGTACTTC. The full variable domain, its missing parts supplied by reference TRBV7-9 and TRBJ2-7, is DTGVSQNPRHKITKRGQNVTFRCDPISEHNRLYWYRQTLGQGPEFLTYFQNEAQLEKSRLLSDRFSAERPKGSFSTLEIQRTEQGDSAMYLCASSLQAGLTDEQYFGPGTRLTVT.

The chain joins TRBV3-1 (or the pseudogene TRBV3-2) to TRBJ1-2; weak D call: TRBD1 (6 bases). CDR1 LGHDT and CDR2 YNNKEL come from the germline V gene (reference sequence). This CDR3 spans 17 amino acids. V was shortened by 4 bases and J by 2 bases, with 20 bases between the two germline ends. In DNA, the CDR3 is TGTGCCAGCAGCCCCGGGGGTCGGACAGAGGGAAACTATGGCTACACCTTC. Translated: CASSPGGRTEGNYGYTF.

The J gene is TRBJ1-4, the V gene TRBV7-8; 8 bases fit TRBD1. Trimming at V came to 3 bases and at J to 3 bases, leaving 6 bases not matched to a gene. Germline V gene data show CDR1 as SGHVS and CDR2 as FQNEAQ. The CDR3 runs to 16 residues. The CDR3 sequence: CASSLGDRTPNEKLFF. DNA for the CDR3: TGTGCCAGCAGCTTGGGGGACAGGACGCCTAATGAAAAACTGTTTTTT. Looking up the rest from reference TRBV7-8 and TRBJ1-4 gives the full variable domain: GAGVSQSPRYKVAKRGQDVALRCDPISGHVSLFWYQQALGQGPEFLTYFQNEAQLDKSGLPSDRFFAERPEGSVSTLKIQRTQQEDSAVYLCASSLGDRTPNEKLFFGSGTQLSVL.

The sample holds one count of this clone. CDR3 DNA: TGTGCCAGCAGTGAGCGAGGAGGAGAGACCCAGTACTTC. This gives the protein CASSERGGETQYF. V gene TRBV6-4 combines with J gene TRBJ2-5; the D gene is possibly TRBD2 (5 bases). V was clipped by 3 bases and J by 4 bases, with 9 bases between them. This CDR3 comprises 13 residues. CDR1 and CDR2 from the germline V gene are MRHNA and SNTAGT.

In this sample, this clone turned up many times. In DNA form, the CDR3 reads TGCGCCAGCAGCTTGGAAGCCCAGGGGGCGCGGGCTGGCCACACTGAAGCTTTCTTT. It is translated as CASSLEAQGARAGHTEAFF. This sequence joins TRBV5-1 and TRBJ1-1; TRBD1 agrees at 8 bases. CDR1 and CDR2 (germline): SGHRS, YFSETQ. Trimming cost V 0 bases and J 3 bases; bases outside gene matches: 16. The CDR3 length is 19 residues.

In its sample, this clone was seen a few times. CDR3 in amino acids: CASSWGRSTDTQYF. The CDR3, as DNA: TGTGCCAGCAGCTGGGGACGGAGCACAGATACGCAGTATTTT. The chain combines TRBV7-9 with TRBJ2-3, with D tentatively TRBD1 or TRBD2 (5 bases each). The V end lost 4 bases, the J end lost 0 bases, and 8 bases lay between the germline ends. The CDR3 runs to 14 residues. The germline V gene encodes CDR1 SEHNR and CDR2 FQNEAQ (reference sequence).

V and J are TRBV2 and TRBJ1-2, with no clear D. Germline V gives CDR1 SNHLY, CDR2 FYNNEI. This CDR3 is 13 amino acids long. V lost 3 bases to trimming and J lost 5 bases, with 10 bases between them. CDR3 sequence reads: CASSEAGQYGYTF. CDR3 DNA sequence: TGTGCCAGCAGTGAGGCGGGTCAATATGGCTACACCTTC. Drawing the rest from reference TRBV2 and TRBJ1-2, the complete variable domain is EPEVTQTPSHQVTQMGQEVILRCVPISNHLYFYWYRQILGQKVEFLVSFYNNEISEKSEIFDDQFSVERPDGSNFTLKIRSTKLEDSAMYFCASSEAGQYGYTFGSGTRLTVV.

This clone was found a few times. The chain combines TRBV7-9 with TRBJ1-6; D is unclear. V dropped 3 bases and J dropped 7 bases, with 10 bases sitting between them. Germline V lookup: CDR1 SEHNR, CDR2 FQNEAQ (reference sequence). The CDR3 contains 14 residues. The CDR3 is CASSLSSENSPLHF. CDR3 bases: TGTGCCAGCAGCTTGAGCAGTGAGAATTCACCCCTCCACTTT.

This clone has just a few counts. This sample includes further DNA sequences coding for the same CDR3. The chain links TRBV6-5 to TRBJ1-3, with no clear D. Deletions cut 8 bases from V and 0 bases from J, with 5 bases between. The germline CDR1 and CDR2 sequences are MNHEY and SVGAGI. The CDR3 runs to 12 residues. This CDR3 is CASLSSGNTIYF. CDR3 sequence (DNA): TGTGCCAGCTTGTCCTCTGGAAACACCATATATTTT.

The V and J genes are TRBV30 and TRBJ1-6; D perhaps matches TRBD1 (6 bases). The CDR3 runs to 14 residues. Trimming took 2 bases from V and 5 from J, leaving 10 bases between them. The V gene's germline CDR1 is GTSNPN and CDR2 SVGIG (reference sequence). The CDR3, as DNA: TGTGCCTGGAGTCGGGACACGAATAATTCACCCCTCCACTTT. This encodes CAWSRDTNNSPLHF.

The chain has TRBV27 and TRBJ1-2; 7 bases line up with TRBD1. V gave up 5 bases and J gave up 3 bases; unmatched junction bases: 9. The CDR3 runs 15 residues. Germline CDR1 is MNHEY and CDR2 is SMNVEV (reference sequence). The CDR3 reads CASSTARGPDYGYTF. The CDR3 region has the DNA TGTGCCAGCAGTACCGCGAGGGGGCCGGACTATGGCTACACCTTC.

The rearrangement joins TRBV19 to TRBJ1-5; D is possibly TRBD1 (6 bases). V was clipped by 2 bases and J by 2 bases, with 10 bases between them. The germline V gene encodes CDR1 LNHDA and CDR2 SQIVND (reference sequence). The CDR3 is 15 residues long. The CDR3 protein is CASSIQGMGNQPQHF. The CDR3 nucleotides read TGTGCCAGTAGTATACAGGGGATGGGCAATCAGCCCCAGCATTTT.

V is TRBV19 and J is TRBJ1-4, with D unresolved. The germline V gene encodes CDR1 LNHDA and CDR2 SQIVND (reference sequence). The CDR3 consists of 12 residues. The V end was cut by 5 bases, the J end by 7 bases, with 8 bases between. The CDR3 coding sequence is TGTGCCAGTAGTCCTGGACGTGAAAAACTGTTTTTT. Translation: CASSPGREKLFF.

This CDR3 is CASSLGTDTGELFF. CDR3 in DNA: TGCGCCAGCAGCTTGGGGACCGACACCGGGGAGCTGTTTTTT. The rearrangement uses TRBV5-1 and TRBJ2-2; no clear D gene. Germline V gene data show CDR1 as SGHRS and CDR2 as YFSETQ. V was pared by 0 bases and J by 3 bases, with 6 bases between. The CDR3 is 14 residues long.

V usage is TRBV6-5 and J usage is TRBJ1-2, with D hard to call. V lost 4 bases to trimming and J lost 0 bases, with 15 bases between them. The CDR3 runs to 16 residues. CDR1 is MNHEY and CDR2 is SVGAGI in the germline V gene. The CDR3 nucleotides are TGTGCCAGCAGTTTACATCGACGTCAAGCTAACTATGGCTACACCTTC. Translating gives CASSLHRRQANYGYTF.